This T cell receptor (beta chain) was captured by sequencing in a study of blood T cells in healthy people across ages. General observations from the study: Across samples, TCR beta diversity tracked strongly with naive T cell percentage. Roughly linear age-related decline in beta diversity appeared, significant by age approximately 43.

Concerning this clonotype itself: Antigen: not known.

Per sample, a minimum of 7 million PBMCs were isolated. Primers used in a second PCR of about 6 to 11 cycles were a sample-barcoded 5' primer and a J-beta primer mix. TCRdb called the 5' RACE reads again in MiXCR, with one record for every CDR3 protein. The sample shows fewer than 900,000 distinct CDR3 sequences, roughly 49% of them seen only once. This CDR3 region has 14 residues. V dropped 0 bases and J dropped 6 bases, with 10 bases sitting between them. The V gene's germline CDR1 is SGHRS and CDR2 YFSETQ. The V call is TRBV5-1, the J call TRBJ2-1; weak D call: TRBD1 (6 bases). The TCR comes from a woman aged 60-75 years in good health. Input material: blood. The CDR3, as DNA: TGCGCCAGCAGCTTGGGGACAGAGGGCAATGAGCAGTTCTTC. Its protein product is CASSLGTEGNEQFF.